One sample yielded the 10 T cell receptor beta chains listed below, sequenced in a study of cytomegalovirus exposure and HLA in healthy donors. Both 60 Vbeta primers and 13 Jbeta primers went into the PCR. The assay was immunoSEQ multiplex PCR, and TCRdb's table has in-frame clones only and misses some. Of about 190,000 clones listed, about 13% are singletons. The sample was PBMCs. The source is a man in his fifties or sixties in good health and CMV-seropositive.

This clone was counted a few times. The CDR3: CASSEALSRAASGYTF. The CDR3 DNA is TGTGCCAGCAGTGAAGCGCTATCCAGGGCGGCCTCTGGCTACACCTTC. The chain combines TRBV2 with TRBJ1-2; D is perhaps TRBD1 (5 bases). Germline CDR1 SNHLY, CDR2 FYNNEI. Trimming left V 0 bases short and J 7 bases short, with 18 bases between. The CDR3 runs 16 residues.

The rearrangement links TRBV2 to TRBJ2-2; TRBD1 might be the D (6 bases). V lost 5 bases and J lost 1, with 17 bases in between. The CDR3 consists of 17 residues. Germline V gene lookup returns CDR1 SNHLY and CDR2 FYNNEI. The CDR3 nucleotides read TGTGCCAGCAGTCCCCTGGCAGGGGCACTGAACACCGGGGAGCTGTTTTTT. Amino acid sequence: CASSPLAGALNTGELFF.

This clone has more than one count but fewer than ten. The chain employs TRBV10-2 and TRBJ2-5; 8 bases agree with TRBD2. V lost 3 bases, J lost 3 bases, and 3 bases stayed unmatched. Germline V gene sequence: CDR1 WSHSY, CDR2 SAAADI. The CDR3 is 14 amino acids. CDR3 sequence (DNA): TGCGCCAGCAGTGAACCAGCGGGGGAAGAGACCCAGTACTTC. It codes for CASSEPAGEETQYF.

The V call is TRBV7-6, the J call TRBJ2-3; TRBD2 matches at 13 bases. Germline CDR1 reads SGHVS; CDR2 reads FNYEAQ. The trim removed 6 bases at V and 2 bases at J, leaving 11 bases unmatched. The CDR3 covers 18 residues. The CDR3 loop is CASSSEIGTSGVTDTQYF. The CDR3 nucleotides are TGTGCCAGCAGTTCAGAGATTGGGACTAGCGGGGTCACAGATACGCAGTATTTT.

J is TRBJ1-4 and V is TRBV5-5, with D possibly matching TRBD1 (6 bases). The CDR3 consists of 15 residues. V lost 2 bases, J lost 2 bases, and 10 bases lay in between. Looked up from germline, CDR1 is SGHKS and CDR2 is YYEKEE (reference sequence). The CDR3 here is CASSFSGATNEKLFF. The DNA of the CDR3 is TGTGCCAGCAGCTTTTCAGGGGCCACTAATGAAAAACTGTTTTTT.

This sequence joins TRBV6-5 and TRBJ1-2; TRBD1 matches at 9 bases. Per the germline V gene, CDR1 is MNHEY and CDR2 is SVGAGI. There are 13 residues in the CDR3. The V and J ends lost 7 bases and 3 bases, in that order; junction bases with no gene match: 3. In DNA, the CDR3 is TGTGCCAGCAAGGACAGGGGAGACTATGGCTACACCTTC. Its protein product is CASKDRGDYGYTF.

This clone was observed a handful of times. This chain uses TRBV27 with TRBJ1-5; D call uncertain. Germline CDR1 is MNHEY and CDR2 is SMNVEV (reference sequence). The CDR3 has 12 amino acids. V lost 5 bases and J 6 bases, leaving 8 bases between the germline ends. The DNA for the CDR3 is TGTGCCAGCAGTCGTCTAGGTCAGCCCCAGCATTTT. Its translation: CASSRLGQPQHF.

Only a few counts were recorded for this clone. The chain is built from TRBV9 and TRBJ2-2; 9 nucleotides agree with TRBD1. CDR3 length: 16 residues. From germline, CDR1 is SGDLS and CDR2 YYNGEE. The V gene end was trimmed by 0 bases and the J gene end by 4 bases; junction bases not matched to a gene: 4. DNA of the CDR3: TGTGCCAGCAGCGTAGGAGTGGGACAGGGCACCGGGGAGCTGTTTTTT. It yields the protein CASSVGVGQGTGELFF.

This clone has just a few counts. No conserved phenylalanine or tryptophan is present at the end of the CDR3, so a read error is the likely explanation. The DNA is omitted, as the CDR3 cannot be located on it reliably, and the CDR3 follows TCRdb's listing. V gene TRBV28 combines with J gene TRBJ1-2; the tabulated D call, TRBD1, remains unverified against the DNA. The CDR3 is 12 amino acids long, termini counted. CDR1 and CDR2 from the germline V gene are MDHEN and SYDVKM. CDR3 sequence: CASWPGQGPFLI.

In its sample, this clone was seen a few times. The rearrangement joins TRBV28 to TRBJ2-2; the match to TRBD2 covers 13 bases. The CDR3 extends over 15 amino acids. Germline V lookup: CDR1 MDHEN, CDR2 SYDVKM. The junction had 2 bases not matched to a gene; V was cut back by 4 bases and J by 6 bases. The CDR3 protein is CASSSGTSGAGELFF. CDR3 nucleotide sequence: TGTGCCAGCAGTTCCGGGACTAGCGGGGCCGGGGAGCTGTTTTTT.